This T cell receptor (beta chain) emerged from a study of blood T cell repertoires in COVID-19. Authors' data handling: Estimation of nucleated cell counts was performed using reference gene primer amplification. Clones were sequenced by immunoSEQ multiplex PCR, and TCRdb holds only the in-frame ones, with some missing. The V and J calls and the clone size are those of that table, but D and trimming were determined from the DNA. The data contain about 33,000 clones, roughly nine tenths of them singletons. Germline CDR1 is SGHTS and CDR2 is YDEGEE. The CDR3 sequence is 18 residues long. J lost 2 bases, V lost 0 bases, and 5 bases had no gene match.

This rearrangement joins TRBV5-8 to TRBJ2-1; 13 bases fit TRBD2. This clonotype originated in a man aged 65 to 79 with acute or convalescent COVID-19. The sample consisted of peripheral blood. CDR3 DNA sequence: TGTGCCAGCAGCTTGGGACTAGCGGGGGGTAGCACCTACAATGAGCAGTTCTTC. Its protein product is CASSLGLAGGSTYNEQFF.